These 5 T cell receptor beta chains originate from one sample sequenced in a study of cytomegalovirus exposure and HLA in healthy donors. Amplification used 60 Vbeta primers and 13 Jbeta primers. Profiling relied on immunoSEQ multiplex PCR, and the TCRdb table lists in-frame clones only, not all of them. The sample features 96,000 or so clones, with around 3.4% in its top ten. Sequenced sample: PBMCs. All receptors come from a woman between 25 and 40 years old in good health and CMV-seronegative.

This chain links TRBV11-2 with TRBJ2-7; TRBD1 aligns across 9 bases. The CDR3 contains 16 residues. With 4 bases clipped from V and 3 bases from J, the junction kept 10 bases outside the gene matches. From germline, CDR1 is SGHAT and CDR2 FQNNGV. In nucleotides, the CDR3 is TGTGCCAGCAGCTCCTTTCTCCGGGGACAGGGCTACGAGCAGTACTTC. Translating gives CASSSFLRGQGYEQYF.

This chain uses TRBV5-1 with TRBJ2-7, with D possibly TRBD1 on 6 matching bases. Trimming took 10 bases from V and 1 from J, leaving 18 bases between them. There are 14 residues in the CDR3. CDR1 and CDR2 from the germline V gene are SGHRS and YFSETQ. The CDR3 DNA sequence: TGCGCCGACCGGCCCGGACAGAGTTCCTACGAGCAGTACTTC. Its protein is CADRPGQSSYEQYF.

Worth noting for this clone: Other nucleotide sequences in the sample specify the same CDR3. The rearrangement joins TRBV12-5 to TRBJ1-1; 9 bases fit TRBD1. CDR3 length: 13 residues. Trimming removed 6 bases from V and 8 bases from J; junction bases left unmatched: 7. The germline V gene has CDR1 LGHNT and CDR2 FRNRAP. The CDR3 loop reads CASGPGTGFEAFF. The CDR3 region has the DNA TGTGCTAGTGGGCCCGGGACAGGGTTCGAAGCTTTCTTT.

This chain uses TRBV4-1 with TRBJ1-1; D gene ambiguous. This CDR3 is built from 15 residues. CDR1 and CDR2 from the germline V gene are MGHRA and YSYEKL. V lost 0 bases, J lost 0 bases, and 8 bases lay in between. This chain's CDR3 is CASSQEQPMNTEAFF. The CDR3 DNA is TGCGCCAGCAGCCAAGAACAGCCGATGAACACTGAAGCTTTCTTT.

The rearrangement links TRBV30 to TRBJ2-2; D gene ambiguous. CDR1 and CDR2 from the germline V gene are GTSNPN and SVGIG (reference sequence). Trimming removed 3 bases from V and 8 bases from J, with 7 bases in between. This CDR3 has 11 residues. The CDR3 region has the DNA TGTGCCTGGAGCGTCCTTGGGGAGCTGTTTTTT. Amino acids: CAWSVLGELFF.